This record looks at one TCR beta chain sequence and its context. Mismatch with germline at one junction end may stem from a read error. TCRdb analysed the 5' RACE reads with MiXCR anew, one entry per CDR3 protein. Among more than 300,000 distinct CDR3 sequences listed, roughly a tenth were seen once. The data stem from a study of T cells after yellow fever vaccination. The CDR3 loop spans 14 amino acids. The chain is built from TRBV12-3 or TRBV12-4 and TRBJ1-2; D is uncertain. The input for sequencing was CD4+ T cells sorted from PBMCs, taken 45 days after the yellow fever booster vaccination. This TCR was sampled from a man aged 18 to 30 who received the YFV17D yellow fever vaccine. The DNA for the CDR3 is TGTTCCAGCAGTTTATCCGGGGTTTACTATGGCTACACCTTC. Its protein product is CSSSLSGVYYGYTF.